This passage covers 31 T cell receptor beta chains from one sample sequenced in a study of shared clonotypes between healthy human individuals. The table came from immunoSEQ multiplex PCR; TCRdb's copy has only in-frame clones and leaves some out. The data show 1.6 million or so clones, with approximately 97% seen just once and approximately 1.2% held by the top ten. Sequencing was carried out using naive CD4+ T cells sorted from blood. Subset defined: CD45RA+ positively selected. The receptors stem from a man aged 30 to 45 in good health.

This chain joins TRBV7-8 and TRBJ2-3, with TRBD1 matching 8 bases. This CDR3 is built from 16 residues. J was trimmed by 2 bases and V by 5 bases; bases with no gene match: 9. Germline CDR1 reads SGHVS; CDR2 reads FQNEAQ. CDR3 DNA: TGTGCCAGCAGCACACTCCGGGACAGGAACACAGATACGCAGTATTTT. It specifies CASSTLRDRNTDTQYF.

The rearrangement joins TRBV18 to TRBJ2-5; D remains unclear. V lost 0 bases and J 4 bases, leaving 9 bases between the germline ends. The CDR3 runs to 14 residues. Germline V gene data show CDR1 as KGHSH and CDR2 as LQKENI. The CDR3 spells CASSPPGLLETQYF. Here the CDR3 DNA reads TGTGCCAGCTCACCACCGGGGTTGTTAGAGACCCAGTACTTC.

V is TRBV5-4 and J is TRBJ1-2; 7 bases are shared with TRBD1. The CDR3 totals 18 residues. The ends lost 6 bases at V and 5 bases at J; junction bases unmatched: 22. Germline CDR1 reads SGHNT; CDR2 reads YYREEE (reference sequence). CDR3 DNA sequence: TGTGCCAGCACCCCTCGGGACAGCCTCACCGACGGTTTATATGGCTACACCTTC. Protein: CASTPRDSLTDGLYGYTF.

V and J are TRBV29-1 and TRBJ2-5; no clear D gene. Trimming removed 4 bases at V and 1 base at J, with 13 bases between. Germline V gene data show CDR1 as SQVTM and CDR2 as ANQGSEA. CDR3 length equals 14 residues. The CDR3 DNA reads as TGCAGCGTTGTTGGGGTCTTGCGCCAAGAGACCCAGTACTTC. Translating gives CSVVGVLRQETQYF.

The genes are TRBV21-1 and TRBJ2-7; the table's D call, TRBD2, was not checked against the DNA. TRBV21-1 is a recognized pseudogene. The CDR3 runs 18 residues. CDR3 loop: CASSKEEGNSWASYEQYF. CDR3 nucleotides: TGTGCCAGCAGCAAAGAGGAGGGCAACTCTTGGGCTTCCTACGAGCAGTACTTC.

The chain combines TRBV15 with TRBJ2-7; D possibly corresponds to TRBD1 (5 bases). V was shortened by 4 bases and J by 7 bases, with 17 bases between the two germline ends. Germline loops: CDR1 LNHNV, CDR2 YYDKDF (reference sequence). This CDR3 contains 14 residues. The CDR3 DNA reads TGTGCCACCAGCACCAAAACAGGCGCTAGTGAGCAGTACTTC. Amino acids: CATSTKTGASEQYF.

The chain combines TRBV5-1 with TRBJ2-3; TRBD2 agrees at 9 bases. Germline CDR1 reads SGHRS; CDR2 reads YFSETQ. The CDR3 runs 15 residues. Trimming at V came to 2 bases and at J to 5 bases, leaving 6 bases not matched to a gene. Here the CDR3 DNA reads TGCGCCAGCAGCTTTAGCGGGAGTCTGGGAGATACGCAGTATTTT. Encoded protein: CASSFSGSLGDTQYF.

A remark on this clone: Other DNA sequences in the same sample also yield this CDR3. The CDR3 nucleotides read TGTGCCAGCAGCTTAGACAGTAATCAGCCCCAGCATTTT. As protein: CASSLDSNQPQHF. The chain uses TRBV11-2 and TRBJ1-5; no definite D call. The CDR3 spans 13 residues. V was pared by 0 bases and J by 4 bases, with 4 bases between. Germline CDR1 reads SGHAT; CDR2 reads FQNNGV.

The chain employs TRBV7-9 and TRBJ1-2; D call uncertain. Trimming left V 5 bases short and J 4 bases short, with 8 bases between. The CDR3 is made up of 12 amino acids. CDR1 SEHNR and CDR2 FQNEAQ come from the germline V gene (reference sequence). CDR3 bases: TGTGCCAGCAGCCCGAAAGGCTATGGCTACACCTTC. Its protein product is CASSPKGYGYTF.

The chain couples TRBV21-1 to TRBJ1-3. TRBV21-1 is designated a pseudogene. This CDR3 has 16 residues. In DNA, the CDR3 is TGTGCCAGCTCAGCACGGGAAGGTCTTGGCGGAAACACCATATATTTT. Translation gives CASSAREGLGGNTIYF.

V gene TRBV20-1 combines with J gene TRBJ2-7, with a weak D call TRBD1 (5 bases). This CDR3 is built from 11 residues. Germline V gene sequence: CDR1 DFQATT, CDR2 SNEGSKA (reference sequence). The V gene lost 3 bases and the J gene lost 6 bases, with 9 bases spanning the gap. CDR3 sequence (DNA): TGCAGTGCTAGTGGTGGGGCCGAGCAGTACTTC. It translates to CSASGGAEQYF.

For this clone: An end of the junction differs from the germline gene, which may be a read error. Here the CDR3 reads CASSWGTTGELFF. The CDR3, as DNA: TGTGCTAGCAGCTGGGGGACGACCGGGGAGCTGTTTTTT. J is TRBJ2-2 and V is TRBV7-7; D possibly matches TRBD1 or TRBD2 (5 bases each). Germline loops: CDR1 SSHAT, CDR2 FNYEAQ (reference sequence). The CDR3 is made up of 13 amino acids. The full variable domain, completed using reference TRBV7-7 and TRBJ2-2, is GAGVSQSPRYKVTKRGQDVTLRCDPISSHATLYWYQQALGQGPEFLTYFNYEAQPDKSGLPSDRFSAERPEGSISTLTIQRTEQRDSAMYRCASSWGTTGELFFGEGSRLTVL.

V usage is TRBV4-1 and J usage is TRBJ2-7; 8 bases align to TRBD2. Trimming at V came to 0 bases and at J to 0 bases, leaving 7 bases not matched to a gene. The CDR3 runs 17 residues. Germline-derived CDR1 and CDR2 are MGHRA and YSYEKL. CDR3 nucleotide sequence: TGCGCCAGCAGCCAAGATCTGAATAGCGGGAACTCCTACGAGCAGTACTTC. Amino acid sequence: CASSQDLNSGNSYEQYF.

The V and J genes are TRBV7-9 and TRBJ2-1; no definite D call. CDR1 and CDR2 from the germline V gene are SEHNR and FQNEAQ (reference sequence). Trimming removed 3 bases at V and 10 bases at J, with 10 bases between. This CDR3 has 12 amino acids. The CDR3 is CASSLVSIEQFF. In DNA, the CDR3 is TGTGCCAGCAGCTTGGTCTCGATCGAGCAGTTCTTC.

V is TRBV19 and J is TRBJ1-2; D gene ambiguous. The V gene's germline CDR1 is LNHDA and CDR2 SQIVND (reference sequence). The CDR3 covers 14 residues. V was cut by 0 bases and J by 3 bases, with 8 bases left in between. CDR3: CASSIDVSDYGYTF. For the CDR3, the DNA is TGTGCCAGTAGTATAGATGTGTCTGACTATGGCTACACCTTC.

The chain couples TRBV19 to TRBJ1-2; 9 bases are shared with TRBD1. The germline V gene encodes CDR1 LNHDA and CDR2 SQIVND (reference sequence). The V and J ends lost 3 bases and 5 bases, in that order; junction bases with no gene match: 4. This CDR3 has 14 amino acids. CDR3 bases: TGTGCCAGTAGTATCGCCGGGACAGGGTATGGCTACACCTTC. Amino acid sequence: CASSIAGTGYGYTF.

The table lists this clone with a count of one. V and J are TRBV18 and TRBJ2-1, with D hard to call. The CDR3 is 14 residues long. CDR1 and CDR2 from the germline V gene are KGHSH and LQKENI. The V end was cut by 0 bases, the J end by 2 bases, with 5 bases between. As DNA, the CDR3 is TGTGCCAGCTCACCACCCCTAGCCTACAATGAGCAGTTCTTC. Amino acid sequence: CASSPPLAYNEQFF.

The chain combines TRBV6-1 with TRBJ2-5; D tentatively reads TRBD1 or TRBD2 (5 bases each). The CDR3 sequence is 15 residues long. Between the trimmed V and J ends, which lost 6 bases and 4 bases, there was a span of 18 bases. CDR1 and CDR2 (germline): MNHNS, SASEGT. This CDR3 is CASSAMQGRGETQYF. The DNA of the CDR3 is TGTGCCAGCAGCGCCATGCAGGGCCGGGGAGAGACCCAGTACTTC.

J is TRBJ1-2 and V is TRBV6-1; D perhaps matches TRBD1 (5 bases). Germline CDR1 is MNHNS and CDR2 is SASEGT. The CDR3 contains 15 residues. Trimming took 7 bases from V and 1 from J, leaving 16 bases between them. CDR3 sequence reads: CASTLTGTLNYGYTF. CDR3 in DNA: TGTGCCAGCACCCTGACCGGGACTCTTAACTATGGCTACACCTTC.

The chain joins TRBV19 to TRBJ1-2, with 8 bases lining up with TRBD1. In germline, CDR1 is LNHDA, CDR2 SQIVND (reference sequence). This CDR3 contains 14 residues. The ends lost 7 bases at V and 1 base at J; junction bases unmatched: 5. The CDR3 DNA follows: TGTGCCAGTACCAGGGACAGGAGTAACTATGGCTACACCTTC. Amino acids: CASTRDRSNYGYTF.

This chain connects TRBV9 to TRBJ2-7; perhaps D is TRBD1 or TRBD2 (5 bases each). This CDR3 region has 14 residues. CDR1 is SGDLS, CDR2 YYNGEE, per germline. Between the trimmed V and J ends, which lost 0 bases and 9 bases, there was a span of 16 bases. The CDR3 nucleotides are TGTGCCAGCAGCGTAGCAGGGATGAGGGACGGGCAGTACTTC. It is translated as CASSVAGMRDGQYF.

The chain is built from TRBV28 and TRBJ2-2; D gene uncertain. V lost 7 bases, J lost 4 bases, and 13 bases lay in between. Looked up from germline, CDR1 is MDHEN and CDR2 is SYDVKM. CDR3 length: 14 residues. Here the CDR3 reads CASIIRPGTGELFF. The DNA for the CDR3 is TGTGCCAGCATTATAAGGCCCGGCACCGGGGAGCTGTTTTTT.

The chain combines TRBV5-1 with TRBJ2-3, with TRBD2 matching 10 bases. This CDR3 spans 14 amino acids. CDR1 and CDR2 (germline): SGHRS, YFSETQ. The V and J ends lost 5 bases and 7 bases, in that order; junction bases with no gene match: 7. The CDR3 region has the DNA TGCGCCAGCAGGGATACTAGCGGGACTTATACGCAGTATTTT. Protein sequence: CASRDTSGTYTQYF.

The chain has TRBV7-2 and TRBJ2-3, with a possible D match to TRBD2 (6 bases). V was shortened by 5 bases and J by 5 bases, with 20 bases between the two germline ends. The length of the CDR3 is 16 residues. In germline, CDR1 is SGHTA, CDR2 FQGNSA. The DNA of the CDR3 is TGTGCCAGCAGCCCACCGGGGACGACCGGGGGAGATACGCAGTATTTT. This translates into CASSPPGTTGGDTQYF.

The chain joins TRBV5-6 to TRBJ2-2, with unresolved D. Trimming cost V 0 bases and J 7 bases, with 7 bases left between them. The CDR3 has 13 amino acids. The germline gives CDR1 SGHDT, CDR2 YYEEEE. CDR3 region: CASSLDAIGELFF. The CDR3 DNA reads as TGTGCCAGCAGCTTGGACGCCATCGGGGAGCTGTTTTTT.

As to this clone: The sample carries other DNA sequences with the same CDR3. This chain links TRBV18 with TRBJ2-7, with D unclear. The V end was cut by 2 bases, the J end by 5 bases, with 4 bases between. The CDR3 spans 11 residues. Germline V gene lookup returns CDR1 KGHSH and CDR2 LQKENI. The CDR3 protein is CASSPADEQYF. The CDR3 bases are TGTGCCAGCTCACCAGCGGACGAGCAGTACTTC.

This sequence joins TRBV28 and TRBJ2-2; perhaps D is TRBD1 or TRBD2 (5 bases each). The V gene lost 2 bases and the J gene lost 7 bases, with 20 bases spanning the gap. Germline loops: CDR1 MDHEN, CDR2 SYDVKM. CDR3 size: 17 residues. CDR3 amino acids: CASSLKGRALSRGELFF. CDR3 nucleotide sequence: TGTGCCAGCAGTTTAAAGGGGCGGGCCCTTTCCCGCGGGGAGCTGTTTTTT.

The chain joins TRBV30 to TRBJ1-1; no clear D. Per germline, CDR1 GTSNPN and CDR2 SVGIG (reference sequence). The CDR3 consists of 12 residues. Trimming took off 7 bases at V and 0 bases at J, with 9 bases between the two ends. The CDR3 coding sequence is TGTGCCTCGGGTCGGGTGAACACTGAAGCTTTCTTT. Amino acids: CASGRVNTEAFF.

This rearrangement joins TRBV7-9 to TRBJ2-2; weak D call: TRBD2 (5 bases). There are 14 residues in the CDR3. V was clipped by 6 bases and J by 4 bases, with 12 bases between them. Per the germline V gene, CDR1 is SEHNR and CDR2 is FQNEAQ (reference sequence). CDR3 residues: CASRRALGTGELFF. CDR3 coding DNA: TGTGCCAGCAGGAGGGCGCTGGGCACCGGGGAGCTGTTTTTT.

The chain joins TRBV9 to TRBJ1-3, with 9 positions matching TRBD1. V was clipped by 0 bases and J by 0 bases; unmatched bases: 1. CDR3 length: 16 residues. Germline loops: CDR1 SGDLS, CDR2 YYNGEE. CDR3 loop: CASSVAGQGSGNTIYF. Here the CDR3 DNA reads TGTGCCAGCAGCGTAGCGGGACAGGGCTCTGGAAACACCATATATTTT. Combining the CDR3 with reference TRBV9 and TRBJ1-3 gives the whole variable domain DSGVTQTPKHLITATGQRVTLRCSPRSGDLSVYWYQQSLDQGLQFLIQYYNGEERAKGNILERFSAQQFPDLHSELNLSSLELGDSALYFCASSVAGQGSGNTIYFGEGSWLTVV.

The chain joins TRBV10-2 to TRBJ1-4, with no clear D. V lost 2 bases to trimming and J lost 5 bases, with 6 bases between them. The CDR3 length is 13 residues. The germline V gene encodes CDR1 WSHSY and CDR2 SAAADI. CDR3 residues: CASSEARNEKLFF. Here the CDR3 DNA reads TGCGCCAGCAGTGAGGCAAGGAATGAAAAACTGTTTTTT.